This TCR beta chain derives from a study of CD8 T cells in Susac syndrome. At the level of the study: Among the Susac syndrome patients sequenced, six had active disease and eight or nine were in remission. General study results and limits: Peak Susac CD8+ clonal expansion occurred in TEMRA cells and active patients.

The CDR3 is made up of 16 amino acids. CDR1 is MNHNS and CDR2 is SASEGT in the germline V gene. V shed 8 bases and J 1 base; nucleotides not matched to a gene: 7. Worth noting for this clonotype: No antigen is known for it.

An input of about 0.45 to 1 ug of RNA was subjected to reverse transcription using random hexamers. Across 54 Vbeta and 13 Jbeta, immunoSEQ multiplex PCR amplified TCR beta CDR3. TCRdb called the immunoSEQ multiplex PCR reads again in MiXCR, with one record for every CDR3 protein. The table has some 130,000 distinct CDR3 sequences, 95% seen once. The sequenced target, TCR beta, came from blood CD8+ and CD4+ T cells. The chain combines TRBV6-1 with TRBJ2-1; 11 nucleotides agree with TRBD2. The sample was CD8+ T cells from PBMCs. This TCR was sampled from a human donor with Susac syndrome. CDR3 sequence reads: CASEGTSGRSYNEQFF. The CDR3 DNA reads TGTGCCAGCGAGGGGACTAGCGGTAGGTCCTACAATGAGCAGTTCTTC.